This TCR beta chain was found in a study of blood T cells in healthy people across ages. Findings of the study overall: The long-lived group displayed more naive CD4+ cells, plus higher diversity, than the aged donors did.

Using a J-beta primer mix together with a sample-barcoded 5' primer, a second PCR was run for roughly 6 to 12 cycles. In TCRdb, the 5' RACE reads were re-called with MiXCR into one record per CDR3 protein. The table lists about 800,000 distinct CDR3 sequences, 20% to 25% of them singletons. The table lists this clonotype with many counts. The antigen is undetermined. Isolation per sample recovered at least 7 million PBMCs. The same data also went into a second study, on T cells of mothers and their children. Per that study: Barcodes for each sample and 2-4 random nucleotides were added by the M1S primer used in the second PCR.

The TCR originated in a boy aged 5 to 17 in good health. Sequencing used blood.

CDR3 region: CASSLIRGREETQYF. The CDR3 DNA reads TGTGCCAGCAGCTTAATCCGGGGGCGTGAGGAGACCCAGTACTTC. The rearrangement uses TRBV11-2 and TRBJ2-5; D may be TRBD1 or TRBD2 (6 bases each). CDR1 SGHAT and CDR2 FQNNGV come from the germline V gene. The V end was cut by 2 bases, the J end by 5 bases, with 15 bases between. This CDR3 is built from 15 residues.